The 26 T cell receptor beta chains presented below share a single source sample, sequenced in a study of vaccination effects on CD4 cells after COVID-19. Antigens for these TCRs are unknown. Here immunoSEQ multiplex PCR was the method, and the copy in TCRdb shows in-frame clones only, minus some. The sample has 35,000 to 50,000 clones, around 78% seen once. After expansion with viral peptide pools in the ViraFEST assay, antigen-specific CD4+ T cells were sequenced. Investigators separated out CD4+ T cells once approximately 10 days of culture had passed. Vaccinated participants had no history of SARS-CoV-2 infection and tested negative for nucleocapsid antibodies. The input for sequencing was CD4+ T cells from PBMCs cultured with SARS-CoV-2 spike peptides, taken before COVID-19 vaccination. The receptor set was obtained from a human donor who received a COVID-19 vaccine.

The chain couples TRBV5-1 to TRBJ2-3, with TRBD2 matching over 7 bases. The germline V gene encodes CDR1 SGHRS and CDR2 YFSETQ. The CDR3 is made up of 14 amino acids. The trim removed 5 bases at V and 6 bases at J, leaving 9 bases unmatched. CDR3 protein: CASRTSESGDTQYF. Written as DNA, the CDR3 is TGCGCCAGCAGAACTAGCGAGTCAGGGGATACGCAGTATTTT.

J is TRBJ1-3 and V is TRBV5-5, with D perhaps matching TRBD1 (5 bases). The CDR3 has 17 amino acids. The germline gives CDR1 SGHKS, CDR2 YYEKEE (reference sequence). V was trimmed by 5 bases and J by 3 bases, leaving 21 bases between them. In DNA, the CDR3 is TGTGCCAGCAGTCACCGGGACGCCGGACTCGGTGGAAACACCATATATTTT. Translating it yields CASSHRDAGLGGNTIYF. Full variable domain (missing parts from reference TRBV5-5 and TRBJ1-3): DAGVTQSPTHLIKTRGQQVTLRCSPISGHKSVSWYQQVLGQGPQFIFQYYEKEERGRGNFPDRFSARQFPNYSSELNVNALLLGDSALYLCASSHRDAGLGGNTIYFGEGSWLTVV.

V gene TRBV19 combines with J gene TRBJ1-5; D is possibly TRBD1 (6 bases). The V end lost 6 bases, the J end lost 3 bases, and 12 bases lay between the germline ends. Germline V lookup: CDR1 LNHDA, CDR2 SQIVND (reference sequence). There are 14 residues in the CDR3. The CDR3 region has the DNA TGTGCCAGTAGCGGACAGACGCCCAATCAGCCCCAGCATTTT. It encodes CASSGQTPNQPQHF.

The chain couples TRBV28 to TRBJ1-5; D not resolved. V was trimmed by 2 bases and J by 7 bases, leaving 12 bases between them. Per germline, CDR1 MDHEN and CDR2 SYDVKM. The CDR3 runs to 14 residues. The DNA of the CDR3 is TGTGCCAGCAGTTTAACTGGCCCGGGGCAGCCCCAGCATTTT. It specifies CASSLTGPGQPQHF.

This clone is a singleton in its sample. V and J are TRBV20-1 and TRBJ2-2, with TRBD2 identical over 8 bases. V was pared by 3 bases and J by 4 bases, with 7 bases of the junction left unmatched. The germline gives CDR1 DFQATT, CDR2 SNEGSKA (reference sequence). The CDR3 runs 15 residues. CDR3 region: CSASASGGPTGELFF. CDR3 bases: TGCAGTGCTAGTGCCAGCGGGGGTCCCACCGGGGAGCTGTTTTTT.

The sample holds a few counts of this clone. V gene TRBV5-4 combines with J gene TRBJ2-7; 9 bases match TRBD2. J lost 1 base, V lost 0 bases, and 5 bases had no gene match. The germline CDR1 and CDR2 sequences are SGHNT and YYREEE (reference sequence). This CDR3 is 16 amino acids long. Written as DNA, the CDR3 is TGTGCCAGCAGCTTGGCGTCTAGCGGGACTTCCTACGAGCAGTACGTC. Its translation is CASSLASSGTSYEQYV.

This clone was seen a handful of times. The rearrangement uses TRBV19 and TRBJ1-1; 8 bases align to TRBD1. J gave up 2 bases and V 4 bases, and 9 bases lay outside the gene matches. The CDR3 runs to 16 residues. Per the germline V gene, CDR1 is LNHDA and CDR2 is SQIVND (reference sequence). CDR3 amino acids: CASSKKGTGENTEAFF. CDR3 coding DNA: TGTGCCAGTAGTAAAAAAGGGACAGGAGAAAACACTGAAGCTTTCTTT.

The rearrangement uses TRBV7-3 and TRBJ1-3, with a tentative D call TRBD1 (5 bases). The germline gives CDR1 SGHTA, CDR2 FQGTGA. This CDR3 has 14 residues. V shed 2 bases and J shed 1 base, with 6 bases lying between them. The CDR3 region has the DNA TGTGCCAGCAGCTTACGGGGGTCTGGAAACACCATATATTTT. Its protein product is CASSLRGSGNTIYF.

The CDR3 loop reads CASSRWTGVATNEKLFF. In DNA, the CDR3 is TGTGCCAGCAGCCGCTGGACAGGGGTTGCAACTAATGAAAAACTGTTTTTT. The rearrangement joins TRBV7-8 to TRBJ1-4; 9 nucleotides match TRBD1. V lost 5 bases to trimming and J lost 0 bases; unmatched junction nucleotides: 7. The germline V gene encodes CDR1 SGHVS and CDR2 FQNEAQ. The CDR3 has 17 residues.

This clone was seen just once. The chain employs TRBV6-1 and TRBJ2-5, with D possibly called TRBD1 or TRBD2 (6 bases each). The length of the CDR3 is 20 residues. V lost 0 bases and J lost 5, with 28 bases in between. Germline V gene sequence: CDR1 MNHNS, CDR2 SASEGT. CDR3 nucleotides: TGTGCCAGCAGTGAAGCGCTTGGTTTTTTCTTGGGGGGCAGGAGGGAGACCCAGTACTTC. Amino acids: CASSEALGFFLGGRRETQYF.

V usage is TRBV6-5 and J usage is TRBJ1-3; no firm D call. V lost 6 bases and J lost 0, with 3 bases in between. This CDR3 is 12 amino acids long. CDR1 and CDR2 (germline): MNHEY, SVGAGI. CDR3 DNA: TGTGCCAGCAGCCACTCTGGAAACACCATATATTTT. It yields the protein CASSHSGNTIYF.

V is TRBV5-8 and J is TRBJ1-6, with 7 bases lining up with TRBD1. CDR1 SGHTS and CDR2 YDEGEE come from the germline V gene. The CDR3 length is 16 residues. V was pared by 5 bases and J by 2 bases, with 7 bases of the junction left unmatched. The chain's CDR3 is CASRSRQGPYNSPLHF. The CDR3 nucleotides read TGTGCCAGCAGATCCAGACAGGGACCCTATAATTCACCCCTCCACTTT.

The rearrangement joins TRBV18 to TRBJ1-5; 10 bases are shared with TRBD1. CDR3 length equals 14 residues. V shed 4 bases, J shed 7 bases, and the junction held 4 bases outside the gene matches. Germline V CDR1 and CDR2: KGHSH, LQKENI. The CDR3 loop is CASSQGTGAQPQHF. CDR3 DNA: TGTGCCAGCTCACAAGGGACAGGGGCACAGCCCCAGCATTTT.

This clone was detected only once. CDR3 coding DNA: TGTGCCAGTAGTATAGATCAAGGGGGACGTCGGGGCTACACCTTC. Protein sequence: CASSIDQGGRRGYTF. The gene calls are TRBV19 and TRBJ1-2; D may be TRBD1 (6 bases). Trimming shortened V by 0 bases and J by 8 bases, and 16 bases separated the two germline ends. CDR1 is LNHDA, CDR2 SQIVND, per germline (reference sequence). The CDR3 is 15 amino acids.

This sequence joins TRBV5-1 and TRBJ2-1, with D possibly TRBD1 on 5 matching bases. The germline CDR1 and CDR2 sequences are SGHRS and YFSETQ. Trimming took off 2 bases at V and 0 bases at J, with 18 bases between the two ends. The CDR3 covers 18 residues. The DNA of the CDR3 is TGCGCCAGCAGCTTTCTCACGGGCCGACAGAGCTCCTACAATGAGCAGTTCTTC. Translation: CASSFLTGRQSSYNEQFF.

V gene TRBV19 combines with J gene TRBJ1-2, with 7 bases identical to TRBD1. V lost 6 bases and J lost 8; bases outside the gene matches: 6. Looked up from germline, CDR1 is LNHDA and CDR2 is SQIVND (reference sequence). This CDR3 contains 12 residues. This CDR3 reads CASREGRGGYTF. In DNA, the CDR3 is TGTGCCAGTAGAGAGGGCAGGGGGGGCTACACCTTC.

The chain uses TRBV7-3 and TRBJ1-3; 7 bases agree with TRBD1. V gave up 5 bases and J gave up 2 bases; unmatched junction bases: 6. CDR1 and CDR2 from the germline V gene are SGHTA and FQGTGA. This CDR3 comprises 15 residues. CDR3 bases: TGTGCCAGCAGCGCCGGGACAGCCACTGGAAACACCATATATTTT. This translates into CASSAGTATGNTIYF.

Only one count was recorded for this clone. This chain connects TRBV28 to TRBJ1-1; D possibly corresponds to TRBD1 (6 bases). Trimming shortened V by 5 bases and J by 1 base, and 8 bases separated the two germline ends. From germline, CDR1 is MDHEN and CDR2 SYDVKM. This CDR3 contains 13 residues. The CDR3 is CASSRGGNTEAFF. The CDR3 DNA follows: TGTGCCAGCAGTAGGGGGGGGAACACTGAAGCTTTCTTT.

The V gene is TRBV5-4, the J gene TRBJ1-1; 8 bases match TRBD1. Germline CDR1 reads SGHNT; CDR2 reads YYREEE (reference sequence). This CDR3 has 14 amino acids. The J segment lost 7 bases and the V segment lost 2 bases, leaving 7 bases of the junction unmatched. The CDR3 DNA reads TGTGCCAGCAGCTTCCAGGGGGCGAGAGGTGAAGCTTTCTTT. This sequence encodes CASSFQGARGEAFF. The whole variable domain, remainder taken from reference TRBV5-4 and TRBJ1-1, is ETGVTQSPTHLIKTRGQQVTLRCSSQSGHNTVSWYQQALGQGPQFIFQYYREEENGRGNFPPRFSGLQFPNYSSELNVNALELDDSALYLCASSFQGARGEAFFGQGTRLTVV.

The V gene is TRBV9, the J gene TRBJ2-2; TRBD1 matches 7 bases. CDR1 is SGDLS, CDR2 YYNGEE, per germline. The CDR3 has 16 residues. The ends lost 0 bases at V and 2 bases at J; junction bases unmatched: 4. The CDR3 spells CASSVVRGPNTGELFF. CDR3 coding DNA: TGTGCCAGCAGCGTAGTTAGGGGGCCCAACACCGGGGAGCTGTTTTTT. Full variable domain (missing parts from reference TRBV9 and TRBJ2-2): DSGVTQTPKHLITATGQRVTLRCSPRSGDLSVYWYQQSLDQGLQFLIQYYNGEERAKGNILERFSAQQFPDLHSELNLSSLELGDSALYFCASSVVRGPNTGELFFGEGSRLTVL.

This rearrangement joins TRBV4-1 to TRBJ2-3; D might be TRBD1 or TRBD2, each matching 5 bases. In germline, CDR1 is MGHRA, CDR2 YSYEKL. CDR3 length: 17 residues. V lost 6 bases and J lost 2, with 21 bases in between. DNA of the CDR3: TGCGCCAGCAGATTCGAAGCCGGGACCACCAACACAGATACGCAGTATTTT. It encodes CASRFEAGTTNTDTQYF.

The V and J genes are TRBV23-1 and TRBJ1-5; D gene unclear. TRBV23-1 counts as an open reading frame of uncertain function. With 7 bases removed from V and 7 bases from J, the gap between germline ends came to 5 bases. The CDR3 totals 10 residues. The CDR3 sequence is CASIHQPQHF. In nucleotides, the CDR3 is TGCGCCAGCATTCACCAGCCCCAGCATTTT.

CDR3: CASSLAASTAQETQYF. The CDR3 nucleotides are TGCGCCAGCAGCTTGGCCGCGTCGACAGCCCAAGAGACCCAGTACTTC. This chain connects TRBV5-1 to TRBJ2-5; the D gene is possibly TRBD1 (5 bases). Trimming shortened V by 0 bases and J by 1 base, and 13 bases separated the two germline ends. The CDR3 is 16 residues long. The germline gives CDR1 SGHRS, CDR2 YFSETQ.

The chain is built from TRBV18 and TRBJ1-3; D is undetermined. The germline V gene encodes CDR1 KGHSH and CDR2 LQKENI. Trimming took off 0 bases at V and 0 bases at J, with 9 bases between the two ends. This CDR3 spans 16 amino acids. Written as DNA, the CDR3 is TGTGCCAGCTCACCACCGGAACATCACTCTGGAAACACCATATATTTT. Its translation is CASSPPEHHSGNTIYF.

The chain employs TRBV28 and TRBJ1-1, with D perhaps matching TRBD1 (5 bases). Per the germline V gene, CDR1 is MDHEN and CDR2 is SYDVKM. V lost 10 bases, J lost 5 bases, and 17 bases lay in between. The CDR3 runs 13 residues. CDR3 protein: CATRMGGLTEAFF. As DNA, the CDR3 is TGTGCCACTAGAATGGGGGGGTTAACTGAAGCTTTCTTT.

The chain combines TRBV5-1 with TRBJ1-3, with no clear D. V shed 4 bases and J shed 0 bases, with 14 bases lying between them. Germline V gene sequence: CDR1 SGHRS, CDR2 YFSETQ. CDR3 length: 16 amino acids. In DNA form, the CDR3 reads TGCGCCAGCAGCCCCGGCAGTACGAGCTCTGGAAACACCATATATTTT. This encodes CASSPGSTSSGNTIYF.